Given below is one T cell receptor beta chain in context. The antigen is not known. This CDR3 has 11 residues. Germline CDR1 is SQVTM and CDR2 is ANQGSEA. This entry comes from a study of CXCR3-negative and CXCR3-positive naive CD8 T cells. About the study: A total of 150 million or so TRB reads was generated, with about 1.5 +/- 0.3 million per library.

Identification of naive CD8+ T cells rested on CD45RO-CCR7+CD27+CD95- status. General study results and limits: Memory cells diverged, while naive CXCR3-positive and CXCR3-negative cells had similar TRBV-TRBJ usage.

5' RACE that incorporated UMI labels was used to prepare the TRB cDNA libraries. TCRdb derives one entry per CDR3 protein from the 5' RACE reads, leaving out DNA. The sample includes approximately 3,600 distinct CDR3 sequences. The gene calls are TRBV29-1 and TRBJ1-4. The receptor was isolated from a human donor in good health. Some clones in this sample may be carry-over from other donors' samples. What was sequenced was naive CXCR3- CD8+ T cells from blood. Indicated subset: CD45RO-CCR7+CD27+CD95- naive CD8+ T cells lacking CXCR3 (TNR3-). The CDR3: CSVGTAEELFF.